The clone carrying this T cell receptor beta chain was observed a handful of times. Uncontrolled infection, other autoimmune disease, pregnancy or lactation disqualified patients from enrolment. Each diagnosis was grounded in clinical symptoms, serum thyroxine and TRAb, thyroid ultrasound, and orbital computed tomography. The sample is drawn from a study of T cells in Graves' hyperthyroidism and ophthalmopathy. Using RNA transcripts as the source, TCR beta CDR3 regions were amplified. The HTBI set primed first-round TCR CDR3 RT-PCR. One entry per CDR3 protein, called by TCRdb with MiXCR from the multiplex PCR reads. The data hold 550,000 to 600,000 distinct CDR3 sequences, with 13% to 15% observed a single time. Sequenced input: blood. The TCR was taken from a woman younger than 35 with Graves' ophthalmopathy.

CDR3 bases: TGTGCCAGCAGTTTAGGACTAGGGGTGAACACTGAAGCTTTCTTT. As protein: CASSLGLGVNTEAFF. The rearrangement uses TRBV12-3 or TRBV12-4 and TRBJ1-1, with a tentative D call TRBD1 (5 bases). V gave up 1 base and J gave up 0 bases, with 9 bases separating them. This CDR3 spans 15 amino acids.